A selection of T cell receptor beta chains follows, all from one sample in a study of OX40 agonist ivuxolimab in advanced cancers. Measured with immunoSEQ multiplex PCR; TCRdb has only the in-frame clones, and not every one. The data show tens of thousands of clones, roughly nine tenths seen once. Source: CD4+ or CD8+ T cells sorted from blood, taken in a trial of the OX40 agonist ivuxolimab. The receptors come from an adult with an advanced solid tumor such as melanoma, head and neck, liver or kidney cancer. CDR3s include the opening cysteine and the closing phenylalanine or tryptophan. The order of the fields is J gene, clone size, D gene, V gene, CDR3 protein, CDR3 DNA. D genes are given only for firm matches. Rows give clone size only sometimes, using once, few, many, or a class for an expanded clone.

J: TRBJ2-3; size: NA; D: TRBD2; V: TRBV6-4; CDR3: CASSQLAGVADTQYF; DNA: TGTGCCAGCAGTCAACTAGCGGGAGTTGCAGATACGCAGTATTTT
J: TRBJ2-1; size: NA; D: TRBD2; V: TRBV18; CDR3: CASSFTSGSGYNEQFF; DNA: TGTGCCAGCTCATTCACTAGCGGGAGTGGCTACAATGAGCAGTTCTTC
J: TRBJ2-1; size: NA; D: NA; V: TRBV15; CDR3: CATSRVGSYNEQFF; DNA: TGTGCCACCAGCAGAGTTGGATCCTACAATGAGCAGTTCTTC
J: TRBJ1-5; size: NA; D: NA; V: TRBV7-2; CDR3: CASSITPDQPQHF; DNA: TGTGCCAGCAGCATAACACCAGATCAGCCCCAGCATTTT
J: TRBJ2-3; size: NA; D: TRBD2; V: TRBV29-1; CDR3: CSVAGHGLAGGSTDTQYF; DNA: TGCAGCGTTGCGGGACACGGACTAGCGGGAGGGAGCACAGATACGCAGTATTTT
J: TRBJ2-1; size: NA; D: TRBD1; V: TRBV28; CDR3: CASSLLGTGGYNEQFF; DNA: TGTGCCAGCAGTTTGCTCGGGACAGGGGGCTACAATGAGCAGTTCTTC
J: TRBJ1-5; size: NA; D: TRBD1; V: TRBV5-4; CDR3: CASRADRGQPQHF; DNA: TGTGCCAGCAGGGCTGACAGGGGACAGCCCCAGCATTTT
J: TRBJ2-1; size: NA; D: NA; V: TRBV7-9; CDR3: CASSLRGVQSSYNEQFF; DNA: TGTGCCAGCAGCTTAAGGGGGGTCCAGAGCTCCTACAATGAGCAGTTCTTC
J: TRBJ2-4; size: NA; D: NA; V: TRBV9; CDR3: CASSASGGNIQYF; DNA: TGTGCCAGCAGCGCCTCAGGTGGAAACATTCAGTACTTC
J: TRBJ1-5; size: NA; D: TRBD1; V: TRBV27; CDR3: CASSTRRGLVSNQPQHF; DNA: TGTGCCAGCAGTACCCGTAGGGGGCTCGTCAGCAATCAGCCCCAGCATTTT
J: TRBJ2-2; size: NA; D: TRBD2; V: TRBV5-1; CDR3: CASSFRAGDNTGELFF; DNA: TGCGCCAGCAGCTTCAGAGCGGGAGACAACACCGGGGAGCTGTTTTTT
J: TRBJ2-6; size: few; D: NA; V: TRBV9; CDR3: CASSSRRADSGANVLTF; DNA: TGTGCCAGCAGCAGCCGTAGGGCCGACTCTGGGGCCAACGTCCTGACTTTC
J: TRBJ2-1; size: once; D: NA; V: TRBV2; CDR3: CASSEEGRSSYNEQFF; DNA: TGTGCCAGCAGTGAAGAGGGCAGGAGCTCCTACAATGAGCAGTTCTTC
J: TRBJ2-2; size: NA; D: NA; V: TRBV5-1; CDR3: CASSRGFTGELFF; DNA: TGCGCCAGCAGCCGAGGTTTCACCGGGGAGCTGTTTTTT
J: TRBJ1-3; size: NA; D: TRBD1; V: TRBV27; CDR3: CASSRQGGSGNTIYF; DNA: TGTGCCAGCAGCCGACAGGGGGGCTCTGGAAACACCATATATTTT
J: TRBJ1-5; size: once; D: NA; V: TRBV6-6; CDR3: CASSYMGSNQPQHF; DNA: TGTGCCAGCAGTTACATGGGGAGCAATCAGCCCCAGCATTTT
J: TRBJ2-1; size: NA; D: TRBD2; V: TRBV19; CDR3: CASSASGRSRSGDNEQFF; DNA: TGTGCCAGTAGTGCCAGCGGGAGAAGTAGGAGTGGAGACAATGAGCAGTTCTTC
J: TRBJ2-1; size: NA; D: NA; V: TRBV28; CDR3: CASRLNGNEQFF; DNA: TGTGCCAGCAGACTAAACGGCAATGAGCAGTTCTTC
J: TRBJ1-3; size: NA; D: NA; V: TRBV6-5; CDR3: CASSRDGAGNTIYF; DNA: TGTGCCAGCAGCCGGGATGGGGCTGGAAACACCATATATTTT
J: TRBJ1-5; size: few; D: TRBD1; V: TRBV19; CDR3: CASRRTGGRGQPQHF; DNA: TGTGCCAGTAGGAGGACAGGGGGTAGGGGTCAGCCCCAGCATTTT
J: TRBJ2-5; size: NA; D: NA; V: TRBV4-2; CDR3: CASSQDWGTQYF; DNA: TGTGCCAGCAGCCAAGATTGGGGGACCCAGTACTTC
J: TRBJ2-1; size: NA; D: NA; V: TRBV2; CDR3: CASSVPPHEQFF; DNA: TGTGCCAGCAGTGTCCCCCCTCATGAGCAGTTCTTC
J: TRBJ2-3; size: NA; D: TRBD2; V: TRBV11-2; CDR3: CASSLGYGRYWYF; DNA: TGTGCCAGCAGCTTGGGGTACGGGAGGTATTGGTATTTT
J: TRBJ2-7; size: once; D: NA; V: TRBV29-1; CDR3: CSVGATSYEQYF; DNA: TGCAGCGTGGGTGCTACCTCCTACGAGCAGTACTTC
J: TRBJ1-6; size: NA; D: NA; V: TRBV4-3; CDR3: CASSQDYSHESPLHF; DNA: TGCGCCAGCAGCCAAGATTATTCCCACGAATCACCCCTCCACTTT
J: TRBJ1-1; size: NA; D: TRBD1; V: TRBV7-2; CDR3: CASSRRTGQINTEAFF; DNA: TGTGCCAGCAGCCGAAGGACGGGACAGATAAACACTGAAGCTTTCTTT
J: TRBJ2-5; size: NA; D: NA; V: TRBV2; CDR3: CASSERLQETQYF; DNA: TGTGCCAGCAGTGAAAGGTTACAAGAGACCCAGTACTTC
J: TRBJ2-3; size: NA; D: TRBD2; V: TRBV28; CDR3: CASSTPASGSYDTQYF; DNA: TGTGCCAGCAGCACCCCGGCGAGCGGGAGCTATGATACGCAGTATTTT
J: TRBJ1-2; size: NA; D: TRBD1; V: TRBV27; CDR3: CASSFQGQAPYGYTF; DNA: TGTGCCAGCAGTTTCCAAGGACAGGCGCCTTATGGCTACACCTTC
J: TRBJ1-4; size: NA; D: NA; V: TRBV2; CDR3: CASRKGETDEKLFF; DNA: TGTGCCAGCAGGAAGGGGGAGACTGATGAAAAACTGTTTTTT
J: TRBJ2-5; size: NA; D: TRBD1; V: TRBV19; CDR3: CASSMGQQETQYF; DNA: TGTGCCAGTAGTATGGGACAGCAAGAGACCCAGTACTTC